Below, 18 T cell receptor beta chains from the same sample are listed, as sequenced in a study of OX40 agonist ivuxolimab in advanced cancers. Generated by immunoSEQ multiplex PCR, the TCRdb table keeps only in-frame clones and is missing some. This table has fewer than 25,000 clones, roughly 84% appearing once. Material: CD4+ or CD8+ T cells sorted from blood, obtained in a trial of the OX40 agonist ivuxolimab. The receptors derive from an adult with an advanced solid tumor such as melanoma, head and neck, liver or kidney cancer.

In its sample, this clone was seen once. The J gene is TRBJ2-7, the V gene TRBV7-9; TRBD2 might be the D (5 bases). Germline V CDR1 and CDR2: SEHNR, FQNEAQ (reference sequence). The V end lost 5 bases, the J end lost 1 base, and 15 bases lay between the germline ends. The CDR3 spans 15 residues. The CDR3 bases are TGTGCCAGCAGCCCGACGGGGTTGGTATCCTACGAGCAGTACTTC. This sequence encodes CASSPTGLVSYEQYF.

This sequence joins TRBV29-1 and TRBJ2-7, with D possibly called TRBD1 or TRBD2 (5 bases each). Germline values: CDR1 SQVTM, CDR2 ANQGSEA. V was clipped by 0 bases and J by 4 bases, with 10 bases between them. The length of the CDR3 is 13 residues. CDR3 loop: CSVEDGGGYEQYF. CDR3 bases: TGCAGCGTTGAAGATGGGGGTGGGTACGAGCAGTACTTC.

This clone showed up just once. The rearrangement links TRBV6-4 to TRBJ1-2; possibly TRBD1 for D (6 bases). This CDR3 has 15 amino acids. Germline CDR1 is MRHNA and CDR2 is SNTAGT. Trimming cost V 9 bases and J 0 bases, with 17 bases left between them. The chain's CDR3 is CARGPGGSTNYGYTF. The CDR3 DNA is TGTGCCAGGGGTCCGGGGGGCAGTACTAACTATGGCTACACCTTC.

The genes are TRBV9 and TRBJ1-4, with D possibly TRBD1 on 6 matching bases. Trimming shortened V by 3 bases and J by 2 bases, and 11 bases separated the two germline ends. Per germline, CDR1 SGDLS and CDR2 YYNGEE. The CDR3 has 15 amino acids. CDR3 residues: CASSAEGDTNEKLFF. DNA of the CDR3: TGTGCCAGCAGCGCCGAGGGGGACACTAATGAAAAACTGTTTTTT. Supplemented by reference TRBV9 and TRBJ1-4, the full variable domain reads DSGVTQTPKHLITATGQRVTLRCSPRSGDLSVYWYQQSLDQGLQFLIQYYNGEERAKGNILERFSAQQFPDLHSELNLSSLELGDSALYFCASSAEGDTNEKLFFGSGTQLSVL.

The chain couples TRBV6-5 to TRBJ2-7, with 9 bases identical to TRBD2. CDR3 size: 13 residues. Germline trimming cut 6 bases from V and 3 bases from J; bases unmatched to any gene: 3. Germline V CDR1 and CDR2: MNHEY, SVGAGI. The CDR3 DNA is TGTGCCAGCAGCTTAGCGGGAGACTACGAGCAGTACTTC. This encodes CASSLAGDYEQYF.

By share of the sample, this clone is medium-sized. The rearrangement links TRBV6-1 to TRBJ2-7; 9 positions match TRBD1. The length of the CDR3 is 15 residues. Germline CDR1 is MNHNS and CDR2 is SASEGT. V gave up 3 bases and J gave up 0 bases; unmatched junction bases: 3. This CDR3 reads CASSDETGGSYEQYF. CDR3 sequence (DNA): TGTGCCAGCAGTGATGAGACAGGGGGCTCCTACGAGCAGTACTTC.

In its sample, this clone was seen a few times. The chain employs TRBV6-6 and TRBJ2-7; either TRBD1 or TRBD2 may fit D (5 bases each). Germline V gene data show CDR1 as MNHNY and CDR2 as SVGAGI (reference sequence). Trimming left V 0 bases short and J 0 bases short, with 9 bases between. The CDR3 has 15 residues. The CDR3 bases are TGTGCCAGCAGTTACTCGAGGGACGTCTCCTACGAGCAGTACTTC. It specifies CASSYSRDVSYEQYF.

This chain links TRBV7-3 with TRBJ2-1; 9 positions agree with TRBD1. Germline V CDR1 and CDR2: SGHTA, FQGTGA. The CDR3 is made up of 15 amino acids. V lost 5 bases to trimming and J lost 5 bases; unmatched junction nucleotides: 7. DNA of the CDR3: TGTGCCAGCAGCCCCAGGACAGGGGCGGACAATGAGCAGTTCTTC. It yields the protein CASSPRTGADNEQFF.

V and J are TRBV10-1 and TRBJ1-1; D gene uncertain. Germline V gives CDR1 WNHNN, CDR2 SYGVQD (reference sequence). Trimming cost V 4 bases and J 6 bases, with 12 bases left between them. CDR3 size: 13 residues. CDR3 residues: CASSVSRRAEAFF. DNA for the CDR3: TGCGCCAGCAGTGTGTCCCGGCGGGCTGAAGCTTTCTTT.

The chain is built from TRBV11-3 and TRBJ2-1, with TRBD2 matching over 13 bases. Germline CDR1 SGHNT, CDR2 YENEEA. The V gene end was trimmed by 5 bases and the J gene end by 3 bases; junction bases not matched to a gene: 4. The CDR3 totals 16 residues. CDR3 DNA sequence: TGTGCCAGCAGCCCCCGACTAGCGGGAGGCTACAATGAGCAGTTCTTC. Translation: CASSPRLAGGYNEQFF.

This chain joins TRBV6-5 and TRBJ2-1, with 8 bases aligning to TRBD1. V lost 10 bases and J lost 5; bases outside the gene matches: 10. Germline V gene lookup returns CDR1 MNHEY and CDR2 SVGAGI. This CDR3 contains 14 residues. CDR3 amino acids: CAIADREKHNEQFF. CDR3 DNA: TGTGCCATCGCGGACAGGGAGAAACACAATGAGCAGTTCTTC.

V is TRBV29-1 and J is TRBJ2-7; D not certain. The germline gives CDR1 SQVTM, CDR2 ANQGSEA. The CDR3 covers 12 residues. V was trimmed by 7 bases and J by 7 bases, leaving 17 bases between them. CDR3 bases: TGCAGCGGTCTCTCAACGGTACGGGAGCAGTACTTC. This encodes CSGLSTVREQYF.

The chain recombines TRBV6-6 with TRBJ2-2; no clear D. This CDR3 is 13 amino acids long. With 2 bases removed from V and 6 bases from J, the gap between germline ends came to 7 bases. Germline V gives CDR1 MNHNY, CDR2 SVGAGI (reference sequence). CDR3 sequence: CASSYGVSGELFF. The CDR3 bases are TGTGCCAGCAGTTACGGTGTATCCGGGGAGCTGTTTTTT.

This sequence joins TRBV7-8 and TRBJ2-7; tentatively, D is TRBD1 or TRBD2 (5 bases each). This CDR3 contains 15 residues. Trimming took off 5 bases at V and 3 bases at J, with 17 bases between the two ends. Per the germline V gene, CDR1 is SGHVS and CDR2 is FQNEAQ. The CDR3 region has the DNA TGTGCCAGCAGCCCCCGGGACCCTGGTAACTACGAGCAGTACTTC. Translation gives CASSPRDPGNYEQYF.

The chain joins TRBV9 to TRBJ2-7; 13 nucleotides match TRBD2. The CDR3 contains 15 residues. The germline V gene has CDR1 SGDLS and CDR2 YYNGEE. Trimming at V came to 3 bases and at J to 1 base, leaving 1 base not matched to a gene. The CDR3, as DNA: TGTGCCAGCAGCGAGGGACTAGCGGGATCCTACGAGCAGTACTTC. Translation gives CASSEGLAGSYEQYF. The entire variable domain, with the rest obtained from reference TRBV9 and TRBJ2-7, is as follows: DSGVTQTPKHLITATGQRVTLRCSPRSGDLSVYWYQQSLDQGLQFLIQYYNGEERAKGNILERFSAQQFPDLHSELNLSSLELGDSALYFCASSEGLAGSYEQYFGPGTRLTVT.

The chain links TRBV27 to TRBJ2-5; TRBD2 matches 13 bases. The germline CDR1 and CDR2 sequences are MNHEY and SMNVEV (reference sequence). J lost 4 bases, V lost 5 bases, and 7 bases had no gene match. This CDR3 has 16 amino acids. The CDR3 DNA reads TGTGCCAGCAGTGCCCCGGGACTAGCGGGAAGAGAGACCCAGTACTTC. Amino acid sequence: CASSAPGLAGRETQYF.

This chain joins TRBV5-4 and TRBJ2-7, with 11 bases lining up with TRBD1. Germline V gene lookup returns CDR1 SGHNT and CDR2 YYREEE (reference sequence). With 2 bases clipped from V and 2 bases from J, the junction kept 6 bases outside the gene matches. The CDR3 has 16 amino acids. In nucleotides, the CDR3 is TGTGCCAGCAGCTTACAACAGGGACAGGGGGCCTACGAGCAGTACTTC. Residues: CASSLQQGQGAYEQYF.

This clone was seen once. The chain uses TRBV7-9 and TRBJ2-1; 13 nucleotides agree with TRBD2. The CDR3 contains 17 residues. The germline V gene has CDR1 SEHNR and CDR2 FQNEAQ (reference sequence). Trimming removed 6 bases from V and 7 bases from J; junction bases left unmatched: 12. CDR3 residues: CASRPPLAGGPGNEQFF. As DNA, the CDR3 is TGTGCCAGCAGACCGCCACTAGCGGGGGGGCCGGGGAATGAGCAGTTCTTC.